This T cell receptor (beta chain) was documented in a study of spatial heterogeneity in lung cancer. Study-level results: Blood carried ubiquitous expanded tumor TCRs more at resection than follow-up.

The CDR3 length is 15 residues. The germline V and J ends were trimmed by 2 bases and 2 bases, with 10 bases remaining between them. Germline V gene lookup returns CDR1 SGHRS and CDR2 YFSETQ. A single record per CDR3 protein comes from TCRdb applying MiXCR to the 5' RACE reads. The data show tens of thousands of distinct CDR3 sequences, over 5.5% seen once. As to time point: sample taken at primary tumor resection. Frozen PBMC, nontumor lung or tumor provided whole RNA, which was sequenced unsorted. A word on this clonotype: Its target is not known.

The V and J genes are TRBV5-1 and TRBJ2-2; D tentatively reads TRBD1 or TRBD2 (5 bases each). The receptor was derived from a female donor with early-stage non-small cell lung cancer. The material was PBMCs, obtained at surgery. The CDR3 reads CASSFSGQNTGELFF. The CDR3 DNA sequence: TGCGCCAGCAGCTTTTCGGGGCAAAACACCGGGGAGCTGTTTTTT.